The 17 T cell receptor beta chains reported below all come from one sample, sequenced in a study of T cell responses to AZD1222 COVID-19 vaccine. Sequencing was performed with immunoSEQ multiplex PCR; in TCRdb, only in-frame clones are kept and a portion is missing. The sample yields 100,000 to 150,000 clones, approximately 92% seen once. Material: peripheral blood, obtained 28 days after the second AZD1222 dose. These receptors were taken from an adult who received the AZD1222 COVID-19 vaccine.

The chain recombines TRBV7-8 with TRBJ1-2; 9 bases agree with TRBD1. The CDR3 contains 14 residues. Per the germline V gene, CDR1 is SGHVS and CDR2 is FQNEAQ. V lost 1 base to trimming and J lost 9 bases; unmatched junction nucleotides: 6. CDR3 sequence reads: CASSLVGTGNRYTF. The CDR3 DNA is TGTGCCAGCAGCTTAGTCGGGACAGGGAATCGCTACACCTTC.

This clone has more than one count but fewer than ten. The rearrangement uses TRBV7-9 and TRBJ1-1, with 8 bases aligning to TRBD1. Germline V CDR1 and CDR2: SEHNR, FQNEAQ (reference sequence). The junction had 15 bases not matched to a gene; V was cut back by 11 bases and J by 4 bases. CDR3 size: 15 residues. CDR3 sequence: CAPGRLGQGGTEAFF. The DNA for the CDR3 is TGTGCCCCAGGGCGGCTAGGACAGGGCGGCACTGAAGCTTTCTTT.

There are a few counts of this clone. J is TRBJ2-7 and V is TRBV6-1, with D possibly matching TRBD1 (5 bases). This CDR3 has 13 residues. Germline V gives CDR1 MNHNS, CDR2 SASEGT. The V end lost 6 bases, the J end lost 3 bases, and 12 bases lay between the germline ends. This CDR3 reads CASRQDQNYEQYF. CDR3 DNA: TGTGCCAGCAGACAGGATCAGAACTACGAGCAGTACTTC.

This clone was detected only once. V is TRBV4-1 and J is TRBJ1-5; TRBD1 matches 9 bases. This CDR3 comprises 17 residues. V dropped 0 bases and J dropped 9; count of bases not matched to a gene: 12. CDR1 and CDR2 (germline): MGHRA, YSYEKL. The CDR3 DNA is TGCGCCAGCAGCCAAGATAGTGGGACAGGGAATGTTTGGCCCCAGCATTTT. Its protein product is CASSQDSGTGNVWPQHF.

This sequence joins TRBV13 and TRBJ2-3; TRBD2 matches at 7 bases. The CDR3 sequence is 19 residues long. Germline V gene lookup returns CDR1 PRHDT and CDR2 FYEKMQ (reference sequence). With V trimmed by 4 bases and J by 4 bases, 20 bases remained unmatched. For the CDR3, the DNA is TGTGCCAGCAGCTCAATAACCCCTGTGGTTAGCGGGCCCCCAGATACGCAGTATTTT. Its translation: CASSSITPVVSGPPDTQYF.

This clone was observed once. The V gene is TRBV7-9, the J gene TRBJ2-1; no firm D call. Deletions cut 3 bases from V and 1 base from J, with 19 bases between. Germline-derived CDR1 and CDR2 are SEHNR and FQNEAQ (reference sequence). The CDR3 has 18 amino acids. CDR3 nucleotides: TGTGCCAGCAGCTTTAAAGAGGCCATAAGCCGTTCCTACAATGAGCAGTTCTTC. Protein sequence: CASSFKEAISRSYNEQFF.

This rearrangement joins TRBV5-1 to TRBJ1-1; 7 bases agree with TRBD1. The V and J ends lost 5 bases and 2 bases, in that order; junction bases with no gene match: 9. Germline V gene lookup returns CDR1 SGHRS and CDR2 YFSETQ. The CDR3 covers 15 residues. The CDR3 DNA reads TGCGCCAGCAGACCCGACAGGGAGTTAAACACTGAAGCTTTCTTT. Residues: CASRPDRELNTEAFF.

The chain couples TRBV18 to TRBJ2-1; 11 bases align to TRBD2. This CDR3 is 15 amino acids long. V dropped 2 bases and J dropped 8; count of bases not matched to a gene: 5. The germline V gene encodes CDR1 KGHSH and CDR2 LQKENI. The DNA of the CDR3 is TGTGCCAGCTCACCAATAGCGGGAGGGCCGGATGAGCAGTTCTTC. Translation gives CASSPIAGGPDEQFF.

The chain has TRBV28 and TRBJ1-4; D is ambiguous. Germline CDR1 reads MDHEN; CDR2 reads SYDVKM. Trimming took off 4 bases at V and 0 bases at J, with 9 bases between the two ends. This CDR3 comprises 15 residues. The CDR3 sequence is CASSSSLSTNEKLFF. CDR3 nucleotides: TGTGCCAGCAGTTCGTCCCTTTCAACTAATGAAAAACTGTTTTTT.

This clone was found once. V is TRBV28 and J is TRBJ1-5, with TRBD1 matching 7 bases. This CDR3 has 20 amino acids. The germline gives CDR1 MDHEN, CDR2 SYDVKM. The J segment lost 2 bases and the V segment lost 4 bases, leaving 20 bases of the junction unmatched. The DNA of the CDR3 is TGTGCCAGCAGTTACTCTCGGACAGGAGTCGCGGTTGTCGGCAATCAGCCCCAGCATTTT. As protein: CASSYSRTGVAVVGNQPQHF.

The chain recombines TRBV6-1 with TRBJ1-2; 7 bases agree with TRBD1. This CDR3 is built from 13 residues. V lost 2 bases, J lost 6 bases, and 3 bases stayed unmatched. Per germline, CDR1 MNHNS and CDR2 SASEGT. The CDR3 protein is CASSETGVDGYTF. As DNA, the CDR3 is TGTGCCAGCAGTGAAACAGGGGTTGATGGCTACACCTTC.

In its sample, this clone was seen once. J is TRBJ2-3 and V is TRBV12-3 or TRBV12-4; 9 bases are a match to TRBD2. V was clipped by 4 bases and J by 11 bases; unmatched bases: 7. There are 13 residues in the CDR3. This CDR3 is CASSSSSGNEQYF. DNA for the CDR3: TGTGCCAGCAGTTCCTCTAGCGGGAATGAGCAGTATTTT.

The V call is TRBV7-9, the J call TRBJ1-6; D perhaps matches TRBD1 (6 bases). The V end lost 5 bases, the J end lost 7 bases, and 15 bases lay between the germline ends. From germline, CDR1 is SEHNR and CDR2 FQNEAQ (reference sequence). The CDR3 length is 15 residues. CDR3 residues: CASSLWEGGNSPLHF. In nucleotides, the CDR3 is TGTGCCAGCAGCCTTTGGGAGGGGGGCAATTCACCCCTCCACTTT. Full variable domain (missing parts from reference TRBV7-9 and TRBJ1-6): DTGVSQNPRHKITKRGQNVTFRCDPISEHNRLYWYRQTLGQGPEFLTYFQNEAQLEKSRLLSDRFSAERPKGSFSTLEIQRTEQGDSAMYLCASSLWEGGNSPLHFGNGTRLTVT.

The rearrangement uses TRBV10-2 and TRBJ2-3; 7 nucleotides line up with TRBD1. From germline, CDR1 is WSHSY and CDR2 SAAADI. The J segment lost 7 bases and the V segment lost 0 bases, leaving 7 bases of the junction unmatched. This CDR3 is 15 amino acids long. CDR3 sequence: CASSESPGGMNTQYF. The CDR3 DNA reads TGCGCCAGCAGTGAGTCCCCAGGGGGAATGAATACGCAGTATTTT.

In DNA, the CDR3 is TGTGCCAGCAGTAAGAACGCAGCTAATGAAAAACTGTTTTTT. It encodes CASSKNAANEKLFF. The chain is built from TRBV27 and TRBJ1-4, with D uncertain. The CDR3 extends over 14 amino acids. Germline V CDR1 and CDR2: MNHEY, SMNVEV (reference sequence). Trimming shortened V by 5 bases and J by 3 bases, and 10 bases separated the two germline ends. Complete variable domain (other parts from reference TRBV27 and TRBJ1-4): EAQVTQNPRYLITVTGKKLTVTCSQNMNHEYMSWYRQDPGLGLRQIYYSMNVEVTDKGDVPEGYKVSRKEKRNFPLILESPSPNQTSLYFCASSKNAANEKLFFGSGTQLSVL.

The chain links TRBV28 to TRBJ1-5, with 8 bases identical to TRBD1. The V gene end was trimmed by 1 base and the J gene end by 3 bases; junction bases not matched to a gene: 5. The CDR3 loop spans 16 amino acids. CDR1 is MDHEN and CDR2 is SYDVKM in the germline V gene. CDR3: CASSLSGGGPNQPQHF. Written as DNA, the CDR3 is TGTGCCAGCAGTTTATCAGGGGGCGGACCCAATCAGCCCCAGCATTTT.

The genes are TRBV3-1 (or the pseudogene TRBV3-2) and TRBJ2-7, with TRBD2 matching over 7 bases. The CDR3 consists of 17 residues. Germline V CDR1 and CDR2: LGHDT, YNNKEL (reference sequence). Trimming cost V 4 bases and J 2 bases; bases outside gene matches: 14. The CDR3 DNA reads TGTGCCAGCAGCCCGCAGGGTGCGGGGAGGGTGGCCTACGAGCAGTACTTC. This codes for CASSPQGAGRVAYEQYF.